This entry lists 27 T cell receptor beta chains sequenced from one sample in a study of identical twins. One entry per CDR3 protein results from TCRdb running MiXCR on the 5' RACE reads. This sample has roughly 570,000 distinct CDR3 sequences, with roughly 9.5% found just once. The same data also went into a second study, on yellow fever vaccine responses in identical twins.

Sequencing was performed on PBMCs. These receptors all come from a woman under 30 in good health.

The chain carries TRBV7-9 and TRBJ2-2; D is possibly TRBD2 (6 bases). Trimming removed 5 bases from V and 2 bases from J, with 15 bases in between. This CDR3 spans 16 amino acids. The germline gives CDR1 SEHNR, CDR2 FQNEAQ (reference sequence). In DNA form, the CDR3 reads TGTGCCAGCAGCCCGCTGGGGACTGCCAACACCGGGGAGCTGTTTTTT. Protein product: CASSPLGTANTGELFF.

The chain recombines TRBV15 with TRBJ2-2; D might be TRBD1 (6 bases). In germline, CDR1 is LNHNV, CDR2 YYDKDF (reference sequence). The V end lost 3 bases, the J end lost 2 bases, and 13 bases lay between the germline ends. The CDR3 sequence is 16 residues long. The CDR3 protein is CATSSPRTENTGELFF. DNA for the CDR3: TGTGCCACCAGCAGTCCTAGGACAGAAAACACCGGGGAGCTGTTTTTT.

This clonotype has a handful of counts. The CDR3 here is CASSVFRGGVASYEQYF. CDR3 sequence (DNA): TGTGCCAGCAGCGTCTTCCGGGGGGGGGTTGCCTCCTACGAGCAGTACTTC. This chain joins TRBV7-2 and TRBJ2-7, with 8 bases aligning to TRBD2. V gave up 5 bases and J gave up 0 bases; unmatched junction bases: 12. Germline assignment: CDR1 SGHTA and CDR2 FQGNSA. The CDR3 runs to 17 residues.

This clonotype was counted a few times. The chain combines TRBV10-1 with TRBJ2-1, with TRBD2 matching 9 bases. The CDR3 is 17 amino acids. Germline V lookup: CDR1 WNHNN, CDR2 SYGVQD (reference sequence). V was pared by 2 bases and J by 3 bases, with 8 bases of the junction left unmatched. The CDR3 sequence is CASSEPRREGFYNEQFF. CDR3 nucleotide sequence: TGCGCCAGCAGTGAGCCTAGGCGGGAGGGATTCTACAATGAGCAGTTCTTC.

This clonotype appeared many times. The genes are TRBV6-2 or TRBV6-3 and TRBJ2-7, with D possibly TRBD1 on 7 matching bases. Trimming took off 2 bases at V and 1 base at J, with 12 bases between the two ends. CDR1 and CDR2 from the germline V gene are MNHEY and SVGEGT. This CDR3 spans 15 amino acids. The CDR3 loop is CASSYPQGGSYEQYF. The CDR3 coding sequence is TGTGCCAGCAGTTACCCCCAGGGGGGATCCTACGAGCAGTACTTC.

This clonotype was recorded many times. The rearrangement uses TRBV4-3 and TRBJ2-7; 8 bases agree with TRBD2. Looked up from germline, CDR1 is LGHNA and CDR2 is YSLEER. The CDR3 covers 17 residues. V lost 1 base, J lost 5 bases, and 13 bases stayed unmatched. In DNA form, the CDR3 reads TGCGCCAGCAGCCAAGTCTTTATTGGGAGCGGGAGAAACGAGCAGTACTTC. Amino acid sequence: CASSQVFIGSGRNEQYF.

The V gene is TRBV7-8, the J gene TRBJ2-7, with D unresolved. Germline V lookup: CDR1 SGHVS, CDR2 FQNEAQ. V was trimmed by 10 bases and J by 6 bases, leaving 22 bases between them. This CDR3 region has 14 residues. This CDR3 is CAIAGSSRSGEQYF. CDR3 in DNA: TGTGCCATAGCAGGTTCTTCCCGCTCGGGCGAGCAGTACTTC.

The rearrangement links TRBV20-1 to TRBJ1-5; TRBD1 agrees at 9 bases. Germline CDR1 reads DFQATT; CDR2 reads SNEGSKA (reference sequence). This CDR3 is 14 amino acids long. The trim removed 3 bases at V and 4 bases at J, leaving 4 bases unmatched. CDR3 amino acids: CSARDRGPNQPQHF. CDR3 sequence (DNA): TGCAGTGCTAGGGACAGGGGACCAAATCAGCCCCAGCATTTT.

The rearrangement uses TRBV4-1 and TRBJ1-1; 7 nucleotides line up with TRBD1. The germline CDR1 and CDR2 sequences are MGHRA and YSYEKL. After removal of 0 bases from V and 3 bases from J, the junction contained 10 bases not matched to a gene. CDR3 size: 17 residues. The CDR3 is CASSQDPRQGRDTEAFF. The CDR3 DNA sequence: TGCGCCAGCAGCCAAGACCCACGACAGGGTCGGGACACTGAAGCTTTCTTT.

The chain joins TRBV30 to TRBJ2-3, with a tentative D call TRBD2 (5 bases). Germline CDR1 is GTSNPN and CDR2 is SVGIG (reference sequence). The CDR3 consists of 13 residues. V was clipped by 1 base and J by 5 bases, with 10 bases between them. This CDR3 reads CAWSGRGKDTQYF. The CDR3 DNA reads as TGTGCCTGGAGTGGCCGGGGTAAAGATACGCAGTATTTT.

This clonotype was seen many times. The chain couples TRBV3-1 to TRBJ2-7, with 7 bases that match TRBD2. The V gene's germline CDR1 is LGHDT and CDR2 YNNKEL (reference sequence). This CDR3 is built from 16 residues. V lost 1 base to trimming and J lost 1 base; unmatched junction nucleotides: 7. The CDR3 protein is CASSQGEGRESYEQYF. The DNA of the CDR3 is TGTGCCAGCAGCCAAGGGGAAGGGCGGGAGTCCTACGAGCAGTACTTC.

V is TRBV7-9 and J is TRBJ2-1; D not certain. Between the trimmed V and J ends, which lost 5 bases and 1 base, there was a span of 9 bases. This CDR3 is 14 amino acids long. Germline lookup yields CDR1 SEHNR and CDR2 FQNEAQ (reference sequence). The DNA for the CDR3 is TGTGCCAGCAGCCCCGAGATGTCCTACAATGAGCAGTTCTTC. This sequence encodes CASSPEMSYNEQFF. Complete variable domain (other parts from reference TRBV7-9 and TRBJ2-1): DTGVSQNPRHKITKRGQNVTFRCDPISEHNRLYWYRQTLGQGPEFLTYFQNEAQLEKSRLLSDRFSAERPKGSFSTLEIQRTEQGDSAMYLCASSPEMSYNEQFFGPGTRLTVL.

The chain recombines TRBV3-1 with TRBJ2-5; TRBD1 matches 9 bases. With 2 bases clipped from V and 2 bases from J, the junction kept 3 bases outside the gene matches. CDR1 LGHDT and CDR2 YNNKEL come from the germline V gene (reference sequence). This CDR3 region has 15 residues. Here the CDR3 DNA reads TGTGCCAGCAGCCAAACAGGGGGCGATCAAGAGACCCAGTACTTC. Encoded protein: CASSQTGGDQETQYF.

This clonotype was seen a few times. J is TRBJ2-3 and V is TRBV28; D is unclear. Trimming cost V 5 bases and J 1 base, with 10 bases left between them. This CDR3 spans 14 amino acids. Germline V gives CDR1 MDHEN, CDR2 SYDVKM. In nucleotides, the CDR3 is TGTGCCAGCAGTCCGCGGCCGCGCACAGATACGCAGTATTTT. It specifies CASSPRPRTDTQYF.

J is TRBJ2-2 and V is TRBV27; 13 bases match TRBD2. J lost 6 bases, V lost 4 bases, and 8 bases had no gene match. CDR3 length: 17 amino acids. CDR1 and CDR2 (germline): MNHEY, SMNVEV (reference sequence). The CDR3 sequence: CASSWTELAGGAGELFF. The CDR3 nucleotides are TGTGCCAGCAGTTGGACAGAACTAGCGGGAGGGGCCGGGGAGCTGTTTTTT.

The chain is built from TRBV7-9 and TRBJ2-7; D is uncertain. V was cut by 1 base and J by 6 bases, with 13 bases left in between. The CDR3 length is 14 residues. Germline V gene lookup returns CDR1 SEHNR and CDR2 FQNEAQ (reference sequence). The CDR3 reads CASSLGRFPGEQYF. In nucleotides, the CDR3 is TGTGCCAGCAGCTTAGGGCGGTTCCCCGGCGAGCAGTACTTC.

This clonotype was detected only a few times. The chain couples TRBV11-2 to TRBJ2-7; D is tentatively TRBD1 or TRBD2 (5 bases each). Germline CDR1 SGHAT, CDR2 FQNNGV. The CDR3 is 14 amino acids. The V end lost 0 bases, the J end lost 2 bases, and 8 bases lay between the germline ends. CDR3 DNA: TGTGCCAGCAGCTTAGACTGGGGACCCTACGAGCAGTACTTC. It codes for CASSLDWGPYEQYF.

J is TRBJ2-5 and V is TRBV2, with a possible D match to TRBD2 (6 bases). Germline V CDR1 and CDR2: SNHLY, FYNNEI. CDR3 length: 13 amino acids. V lost 7 bases and J 5 bases, leaving 14 bases between the germline ends. CDR3 nucleotides: TGTGCCAGCACCGCGGACTACCGCGAGACCCAGTACTTC. This encodes CASTADYRETQYF.

This clonotype showed up just a few times. This rearrangement joins TRBV10-3 to TRBJ2-3; perhaps TRBD2 as D (6 bases). This CDR3 is 14 amino acids long. Looked up from germline, CDR1 is ENHRY and CDR2 is SYGVKD. Trimming took off 6 bases at V and 2 bases at J, with 12 bases between the two ends. CDR3 residues: CAISSSGLTDTQYF. The CDR3 DNA reads as TGTGCCATCAGCAGTAGCGGCCTCACAGATACGCAGTATTTT.

The CDR3 coding sequence is TGCAGTGCCGCCGGGGACAGGCGACAGGATACGCAGTATTTT. It translates to CSAAGDRRQDTQYF. The rearrangement joins TRBV20-1 to TRBJ2-3; 8 nucleotides match TRBD1. Germline V lookup: CDR1 DFQATT, CDR2 SNEGSKA (reference sequence). The CDR3 contains 14 residues. Trimming at V came to 6 bases and at J to 6 bases, leaving 11 bases not matched to a gene.

This clonotype has at least ten counts. The chain employs TRBV20-1 and TRBJ2-1; D perhaps matches TRBD2 (6 bases). Germline CDR1 and CDR2: DFQATT and SNEGSKA (reference sequence). Trimming took 3 bases from V and 3 from J, leaving 9 bases between them. This CDR3 comprises 13 residues. CDR3 in DNA: TGCAGTGCTAGCGCGGGGCTCTACAATGAGCAGTTCTTC. Translation gives CSASAGLYNEQFF.

This clonotype has more than one count but fewer than ten. The chain's CDR3 is CATSSPGVLAGLTDTQYF. The DNA of the CDR3 is TGTGCCACCAGCTCCCCCGGGGTGCTAGCGGGCCTCACAGATACGCAGTATTTT. The rearrangement uses TRBV15 and TRBJ2-3, with 8 bases that match TRBD2. This CDR3 has 18 amino acids. V lost 5 bases and J lost 2; bases outside the gene matches: 15. CDR1 and CDR2 (germline): LNHNV, YYDKDF (reference sequence).

This sequence joins TRBV7-9 and TRBJ2-1; 9 bases align to TRBD2. CDR1 is SEHNR, CDR2 FQNEAQ, per germline (reference sequence). Losses at the gene ends were 2 bases for V and 4 bases for J; bases not matched to a gene: 6. There are 16 residues in the CDR3. The CDR3 is CASSLPRLAAYNEQFF. CDR3 sequence (DNA): TGTGCCAGCAGCTTACCCCGACTAGCGGCATACAATGAGCAGTTCTTC.

This clonotype was picked up many times. This chain joins TRBV6-4 and TRBJ2-2; 7 bases fit TRBD1. Germline V gene data show CDR1 as MRHNA and CDR2 as SNTAGT. The CDR3 runs to 14 residues. V lost 3 bases, J lost 3 bases, and 1 base stayed unmatched. CDR3 sequence (DNA): TGTGCCAGCAGTGAAGGGGGCGACACCGGGGAGCTGTTTTTT. Translated, it gives CASSEGGDTGELFF.

This clonotype was observed a few times. This chain connects TRBV29-1 to TRBJ2-4; D is undetermined. This CDR3 region has 16 residues. Germline V gene sequence: CDR1 SQVTM, CDR2 ANQGSEA. The ends were cut back, 3 bases at V and 1 base at J, with 16 bases in the middle. In DNA form, the CDR3 reads TGCAGCGTTGACTCCCAGACCCTGGGGGCCAAAAACATTCAGTACTTC. This codes for CSVDSQTLGAKNIQYF. The full variable domain, rest sourced from reference TRBV29-1 and TRBJ2-4, is SAVISQKPSRDICQRGTSLTIQCQVDSQVTMMFWYRQQPGQSLTLIATANQGSEATYESGFVIDKFPISRPNLTFSTLTVSNMSPEDSSIYLCSVDSQTLGAKNIQYFGAGTRLSVL.

This clonotype was detected a few times. This chain joins TRBV7-9 and TRBJ2-1; perhaps TRBD1 as D (6 bases). Germline values: CDR1 SEHNR, CDR2 FQNEAQ (reference sequence). Trimming stripped 4 bases from V and 2 bases from J, with 15 bases between. The CDR3 runs to 16 residues. CDR3 protein: CASSYYGQTAYNEQFF. CDR3 DNA: TGTGCCAGCAGCTACTACGGACAGACGGCCTACAATGAGCAGTTCTTC.

This clonotype showed up just a few times. The V and J genes are TRBV7-2 and TRBJ2-1, with a weak D call TRBD2 (7 bases). The CDR3 has 13 residues. With 9 bases removed from V and 4 bases from J, the gap between germline ends came to 13 bases. Germline V gene lookup returns CDR1 SGHTA and CDR2 FQGNSA. The CDR3 here is CARGGPQYNEQFF. For the CDR3, the DNA is TGTGCCAGGGGGGGGCCACAATACAATGAGCAGTTCTTC.